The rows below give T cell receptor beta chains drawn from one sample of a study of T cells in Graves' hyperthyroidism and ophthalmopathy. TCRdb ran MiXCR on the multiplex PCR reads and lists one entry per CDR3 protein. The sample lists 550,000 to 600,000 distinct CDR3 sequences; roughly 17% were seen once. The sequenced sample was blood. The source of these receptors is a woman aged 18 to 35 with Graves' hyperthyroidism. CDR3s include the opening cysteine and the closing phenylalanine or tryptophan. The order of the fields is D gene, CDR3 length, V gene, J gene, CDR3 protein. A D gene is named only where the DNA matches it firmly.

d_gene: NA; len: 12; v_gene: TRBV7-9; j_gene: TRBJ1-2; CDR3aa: CASSLGGEGYTF
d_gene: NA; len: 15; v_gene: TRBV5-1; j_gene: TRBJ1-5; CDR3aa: CASREDGYSNQPQHF
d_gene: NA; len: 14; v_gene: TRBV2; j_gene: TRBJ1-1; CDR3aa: CASSEGGMGTEAFF
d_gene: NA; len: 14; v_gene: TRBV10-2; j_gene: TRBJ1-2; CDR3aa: CASSELGNRDGYTF
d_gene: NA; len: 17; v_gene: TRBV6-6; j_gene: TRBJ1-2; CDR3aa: CASSYSSLQKSYYGYTF
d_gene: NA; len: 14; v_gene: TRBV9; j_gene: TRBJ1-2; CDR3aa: CASSEGTTRHGYTF
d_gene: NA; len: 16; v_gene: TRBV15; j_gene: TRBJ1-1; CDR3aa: CATSRAELWGSTEAFF
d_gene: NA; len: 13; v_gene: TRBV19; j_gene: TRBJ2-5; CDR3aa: CASSTQGWETQYF
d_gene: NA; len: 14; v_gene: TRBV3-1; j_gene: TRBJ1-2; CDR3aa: CASSQDLIGFGYTF
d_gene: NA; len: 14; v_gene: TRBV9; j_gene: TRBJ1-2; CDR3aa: CASSGGSGWYGYTF
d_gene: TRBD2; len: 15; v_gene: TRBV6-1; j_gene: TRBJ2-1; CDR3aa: CASSGGSGGHNEQFF